The text below deals with one T cell receptor (beta chain). Its cognate antigen has yet to be identified. Read coverage stops 3 residues before the CDR3 terminus; the germline J gene supplies the remainder. The record originates from a study of T cell clonality in common variable immunodeficiency (dated by TCRdb to the mid-2010s). General study outcomes and caveats: Fewer deletions and N-nucleotide insertions were reportedly observed in CVID TCRbeta sequences, and highly modified clones with 13 or more V deletions were reportedly absent from CVID TCRbeta sequences. Compared with healthy controls, CVID subjects showed increased TCRbeta clonality (t-test p = 0.018), a feature most characteristic of about a third of subjects. Fewer TCRbeta clones were shared among CVID subjects than among healthy controls (p < 0.0001). According to the authors, finding the cause of the higher clonality in CVID would require sequencing the repertoires of T cell subpopulations. Although equal DNA input was used, an average of approximately 82,000 unique sequences per sample was obtained for controls, compared with some 34,000 for CVID samples. Correlations between repertoire features and clinical complications were limited by patient heterogeneity within the CVID cohort.

Predominantly Caucasian heritage was noted among both the CVID patients and the healthy controls. Heparinized peripheral whole blood samples of roughly 5 to 9 ml were obtained from each donor. Genomic DNA from adults with common variable immune deficiency (CVID) and from healthy adult controls was used for sequencing of TCRbeta CDR3 repertoires. There were 22 healthy adult volunteers in the control group (approximately 12 female and around ten male), ranging in age from about 20 to 75 years, with a mean age of around 33. Diluted blood was density-centrifuged over Hypaque 1077 or Ficoll-Paque to isolate peripheral blood mononuclear cells. Unsorted mononuclear cells served as the source of genomic DNA, which was extracted either by Qiagen column purification or by a centrifugation-based method. The CDR3 contains 14 residues, cysteine and phenylalanine counted. The DNA has 33 bases, all within the CDR3, and is read from base 1. CDR1 and CDR2 were assigned from the germline V gene as SGHAT and FQNNGV. V drops 3 bases and J drops 5 bases, leaving 14 bases in between.

Equivalent amounts of genomic DNA from CVID and control samples were used as sequencing input. For every sample, a 60 bp segment covering the rearranged TCRbeta CDR3 region was amplified and then sequenced. TCRbeta amplification used the immunoSEQ assay, a bias-corrected multiplex PCR with high-throughput sequencing. Under the source paper's analysis protocol: Each unique nucleotide sequence was treated as a clone and annotated with V, D and J genes, copy number and frequency. Sequences were labeled productive if in frame, and non-productive if out of frame or containing stop codons. As previously described, Shannon's entropy was used to calculate clonality. Mean CDR3 Kyte-Doolittle hydropathy was derived from the predicted amino acid sequences of productive clones. Scaled V gene usage was hierarchically clustered using Manhattan distance and complete linkage with the R hclust function. Clone sharing by CDR3 amino acid sequence was assessed by resampling 12 repertoires per group over 100 rounds. The repertoires were searched for 70 published EBV-specific and roughly 240 published CMV-specific TCRbeta sequences. Analysis left out a couple of CVID samples that produced under 10,000 sequences, so about 41 CVID repertoires remained. TCRdb obtained this table from immuneACCESS and retained in-frame rearrangements with V and J assigned. These tables miss some clones; where compared with another copy, unresolved V genes account for less than half of the shortfall, and the remainder is unexplained. From that table come the V and J calls and clone size; the DNA was used to work out D and trimming. The table records 40,000 to 45,000 clones for this sample, and not one of them appears only once. The leading ten clones occupy 2.8% of the sample.

Sequenced input: peripheral blood mononuclear cells. The sequence came from a person aged 18 to 69 in good health. This chain is built from TRBV11-2 and TRBJ2-7; tentative D gene TRBD2, with 5 bases matching. CDR3 loop: CASSFTTSSNEQYF. CDR3 DNA, as far as it was read: TGTGCCAGCAGCTTCACCACTAGTTCTAACGAG.